This T cell receptor beta chain was observed in a study of CD8+ T cells in alopecia areata. Across the study: It was oral tofacitinib, at 5 to 10 mg twice daily, that treated patients received.

The ends lost 4 bases at V and 5 bases at J; junction bases unmatched: 4. The CDR3 is made up of 15 amino acids. CDR1 SGHDN and CDR2 FVKESK come from the germline V gene. Overall study findings and caveats: Shared TCR sequences were less clear between patients than in mice, possibly partly from HLA diversity.

RNA extraction and reverse transcription yielded cDNA as sequencing template. The repertoire was sequenced with immunoSEQ multiplex PCR; TCRdb's copy has only in-frame clones and lacks some. In the table there are 200,000 to 250,000 clones, roughly two thirds of which are singletons. In regard to this clone: Its antigen is undetermined.

The sequence derives from a human donor with alopecia areata. The input for sequencing was CD4+ T cells sorted from blood, taken at week 0. This chain uses TRBV14 with TRBJ2-1; TRBD2 agrees at 11 bases. DNA of the CDR3: TGTGCCAGCAGCCGAACTAGCGGGAGAGACAATGAGCAGTTCTTC. Protein sequence: CASSRTSGRDNEQFF.